The 5 T cell receptor beta chains in this list originate from one sample, sequenced in a study of T-cell reconstitution after alpha-beta-depleted transplantation in children. Preparation of the TCRbeta library involved a method that used unique molecular identifiers. TCRdb ran MiXCR on the PCR reads and lists one entry per CDR3 protein. The sample consists of more than 3,000 distinct CDR3 sequences, more than 20% of them appearing once. Sequencing was performed on PBMCs, mostly from graft donor cells, taken 60 days after TCRalphabeta/CD19-depleted stem cell transplant. These receptors were obtained from a male patient aged 2-9 years who had a stem cell transplant for acute lymphoblastic leukemia, so the T cells may come from the graft donor.

This chain connects TRBV5-4 to TRBJ2-1, with D perhaps matching TRBD2 (6 bases). The V end was cut by 4 bases, the J end by 9 bases, with 17 bases between. The CDR3 runs 14 residues. CDR1 is SGHNT and CDR2 is YYREEE in the germline V gene (reference sequence). CDR3 region: CASSPGVGWGEQFF. CDR3 sequence (DNA): TGTGCCAGCAGCCCGGGGGTGGGGTGGGGTGAGCAGTTCTTC.

The J gene is TRBJ2-1, the V gene TRBV15; D not certain. Germline V lookup: CDR1 LNHNV, CDR2 YYDKDF (reference sequence). CDR3 length equals 16 residues. The ends were cut back, 0 bases at V and 4 bases at J, with 13 bases in the middle. In nucleotides, the CDR3 is TGTGCCACCAGCAGAGAGGCGACCGCTTTATACAATGAGCAGTTCTTC. Translation gives CATSREATALYNEQFF.

This clonotype showed up many times. This chain connects TRBV5-1 to TRBJ2-1; D gene unclear. V lost 1 base and J lost 9, with 17 bases in between. Germline V lookup: CDR1 SGHRS, CDR2 YFSETQ. CDR3 length equals 15 residues. The CDR3 loop reads CASSLSNAIFGEQFF. The DNA of the CDR3 is TGCGCCAGCAGCTTGTCTAACGCCATATTTGGTGAGCAGTTCTTC.

This clonotype was seen only a few times. CDR3 in DNA: TGCGCCAGCAGCTTGTCGGAGTCCCGCACCGGGGAGCTGTTTTTT. The encoded protein is CASSLSESRTGELFF. The rearrangement joins TRBV5-1 to TRBJ2-2, with no clear D. The ends were cut back, 1 base at V and 4 bases at J, with 11 bases in the middle. CDR1 is SGHRS and CDR2 is YFSETQ in the germline V gene. The CDR3 has 15 amino acids.

The chain joins TRBV5-5 to TRBJ2-1; 8 bases are a match to TRBD2. V was pared by 5 bases and J by 4 bases, with 8 bases of the junction left unmatched. CDR1 and CDR2 from the germline V gene are SGHKS and YYEKEE (reference sequence). The CDR3 has 15 amino acids. CDR3 nucleotide sequence: TGTGCCAGCAGTCCGAGCGGGAGAGCTTACAATGAGCAGTTCTTC. This translates into CASSPSGRAYNEQFF.